The subject of this entry is one T cell receptor (beta chain). In its sample, this clone was seen once. Its antigen is currently not known. No much larger clonotype is one base removed from it; base qualities were not supplied. Other DNA variants within this sample encode the same CDR3. Via the germline V gene, CDR1 is SGHDN and CDR2 FVKESK. The CDR3 runs 16 residues from the cysteine to the phenylalanine. Only the CDR3 portion is preserved as DNA: 48 bases, with reading frame beginning at the first base. Relative to germline, V is missing 0 bases and J is missing 1 base, with 4 bases of the junction outside any gene match. This entry belongs to a study of shared clonotypes between healthy human individuals (dated by TCRdb to the early 2020s). Background for the entire study: The cohort included three men and a couple of women between 18 and 49 years of age. To estimate repertoire size and how much clonotypes are shared between individuals, the study performed deep sequencing of blood TCR repertoires from about five healthy adults. For each donor, CD4 naive and CD4 memory were each run on three plates, CD8 naive on two plates, and CD8 memory on one plate. To increase sequencing depth and limit assay-specific biases, TCR repertoire library preparation and sequencing were carried out by different laboratories using diverse techniques. Each donor's leukapheresis produced roughly between roughly 0.85 and 9.5 billion PBMCs.

Using the deep immunoSEQ assay, multiplex PCR amplified TCR CDR3 regions from genomic DNA. Extracted genomic DNA from each cell subset was distributed evenly across all wells of several immunoSEQ 96-well plates, and each plate was treated as a replicate. For sorted subsets, each replicate PCR was loaded with about 0.2 ug genomic DNA, equivalent to about 33,000 T cell genomes. The purified libraries were quantified using a Qubit 3.0 fluorometer, sized with a Bioanalyzer 2100, and then quantified again using the KAPA Library Quantification kit. Every immunoSEQ 96-well plate was sequenced on a dedicated single-read 150-cycle Illumina NextSeq 550 flow cell. The paper's data handling went like this. Because only junctional sequences without quality scores were contained in the immunoSEQ output, filtering matching that applied to full-length reads could not be performed. To assign V/J genes and CDR3, sequences were annotated against IMGT germline references using PyIR, a Python wrapper for IgBLAST v1.9. Reads with weak V/J assignments (E-value above 1e-6), missing CDR3, stop codons, out-of-frame junctions, or ambiguous translated residues were removed. V3J clonotypes were defined as sequences sharing an identical inferred V gene, J gene, and CDR3 amino acid sequence. Percentage overlap between repertoires was computed as shared unique clonotypes divided by the size of the smaller repertoire. Repertoire richness was assessed with RTK rarefaction, the Chao1 estimator, and Recon v2.1 estimates of unobserved clonotypes. For all TCRbeta clonotypes obtained by the gDNA method from a few donors, generation probabilities were computed with OLGA. TCRdb re-hosts the immuneACCESS table, in-frame sequences only. Its copies lack some clones; in the studies checked, an unresolved V gene accounts for under half of them, and the cause for the rest is not known. V, J and clone size were drawn from that table, and D and trimming were deduced from the DNA. This sample comprises some 1,400,000 clones, approximately 96% of them detected only once. Roughly 1.2% of the sample is taken by the ten largest.

Donors were healthy HIV-negative adults with no recently reported acute infections or vaccinations. Only Caucasian adults living in Nashville, Tennessee, USA were represented among the donors. CD4+ T cells were enriched by magnetic negative selection, after which naive cells were positively selected on CD45RA and the negative fraction was taken as the memory subset. Blood was collected by leukapheresis, and PBMCs were isolated by Ficoll-Histopaque density gradient centrifugation and then cryopreserved in liquid nitrogen vapor phase. Purity and quantity of every magnetically sorted T cell population were checked by analytical flow cytometry. From each sorted fraction, genomic DNA was isolated and quantified by UV absorbance on a Nanodrop 2000c. The research as a whole found: The genetic and exposure-history diversity represented was limited by the small number of donors. When a few donors were compared, the shared fraction of clonotypes was approximately 5% for naive CD4, roughly 3.4% for naive CD8, 2% to 2.5% for memory CD4, and less than 0.5% for memory CD8. Naive subsets generally had larger estimated clonotype richness than memory subsets. Only blood was sampled, and tissue TCR repertoires likely differ from those in blood. Compared with non-shared clonotypes, clonotypes shared by all four sorted-subset donors had higher generation probabilities. Based on pairwise subsampling, the degree of clonotype sharing among donors was expected to be affected by sequencing depth. Rarefaction of sorted-subset datasets indicated incomplete sequencing despite the large sequencing depth.

The clonotype comes from a man aged 25 to 40 in good health. Sequencing was done on a sample of naive CD4+ T cells sorted from blood. The label giving this sample's cell subset or site can be read as: CD45RA+ positively selected. The rearranged segments are TRBV14 and TRBJ2-7, with TRBD1 identical over 9 junction bases. The CDR3 here reads CASSQDPGQGSYEQYF. At the DNA level, the sequence is TGTGCCAGCAGCCAAGATCCCGGACAGGGGTCCTACGAGCAGTACTTC.